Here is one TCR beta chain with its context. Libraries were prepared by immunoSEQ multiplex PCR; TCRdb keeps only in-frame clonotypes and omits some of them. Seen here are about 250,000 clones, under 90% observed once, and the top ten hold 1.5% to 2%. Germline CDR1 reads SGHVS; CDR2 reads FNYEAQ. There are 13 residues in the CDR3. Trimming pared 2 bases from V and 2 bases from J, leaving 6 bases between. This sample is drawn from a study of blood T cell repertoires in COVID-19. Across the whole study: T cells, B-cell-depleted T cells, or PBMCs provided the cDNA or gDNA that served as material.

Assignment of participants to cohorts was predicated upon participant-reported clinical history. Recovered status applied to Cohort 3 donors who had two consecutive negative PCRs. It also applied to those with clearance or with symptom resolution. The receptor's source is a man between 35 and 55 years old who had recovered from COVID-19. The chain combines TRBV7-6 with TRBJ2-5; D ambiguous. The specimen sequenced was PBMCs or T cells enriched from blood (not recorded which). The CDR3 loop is CASSLRRQETQYF. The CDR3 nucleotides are TGTGCCAGCAGCTTAAGGAGACAAGAGACCCAGTACTTC. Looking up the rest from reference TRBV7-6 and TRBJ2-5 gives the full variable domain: GAGVSQSPRYKVTKRGQDVALRCDPISGHVSLYWYRQALGQGPEFLTYFNYEAQQDKSGLPNDRFSAERPEGSISTLTIQRTEQRDSAMYRCASSLRRQETQYFGPGTRLLVL.